The present entry profiles one TCR beta chain with its context. These data are taken from a study of blood T cell repertoires in COVID-19. Per the authors' pipeline: Estimated nucleated cell counts came from reference gene primer amplification. TCRdb's copy holds only in-frame clones and misses some; the assay was immunoSEQ multiplex PCR. The V and J calls and clone size were taken over from that table, and D and trimming were inferred from the DNA. The sample has approximately 260,000 clones; about 90% are singletons. CDR3 length equals 16 residues. Per germline, CDR1 KGHSH and CDR2 LQKENI. The V end was cut by 1 base, the J end by 0 bases, with 11 bases between. In Seattle, patients joined the study during active infection and were tracked longitudinally.

The source material was peripheral blood. The rearrangement joins TRBV18 to TRBJ2-3; D remains unclear. The clonotype was recovered from a woman aged 60-70 years with COVID-19, enrolled during active disease. The DNA for the CDR3 is TGTGCCAGCTCACCACTCAGCCAGACAAGCACAGATACGCAGTATTTT. Translated: CASSPLSQTSTDTQYF.